The entry that follows covers one TCR beta chain sequence. The sample comes from a study of control samples from healthy donors and cancer patients. Germline values: CDR1 MNHEY, CDR2 SVGAGI. The length of the CDR3 is 15 residues. Trimming shortened V by 6 bases and J by 0 bases, and 11 bases separated the two germline ends. Measured with immunoSEQ multiplex PCR; TCRdb has only the in-frame clones, and not every one. This repertoire shows 170,000 or so clones, 90% to 95% found once; its top ten account for roughly 8.4%. The clonotype was recovered from a woman between 35 and 50 years old in good health. The material sequenced was blood. This rearrangement joins TRBV6-5 to TRBJ2-2; the D gene is possibly TRBD1 (6 bases). The CDR3 nucleotides read TGTGCCAGCAGCCCAGGGGCTTCGAACACCGGGGAGCTGTTTTTT. Translation: CASSPGASNTGELFF.